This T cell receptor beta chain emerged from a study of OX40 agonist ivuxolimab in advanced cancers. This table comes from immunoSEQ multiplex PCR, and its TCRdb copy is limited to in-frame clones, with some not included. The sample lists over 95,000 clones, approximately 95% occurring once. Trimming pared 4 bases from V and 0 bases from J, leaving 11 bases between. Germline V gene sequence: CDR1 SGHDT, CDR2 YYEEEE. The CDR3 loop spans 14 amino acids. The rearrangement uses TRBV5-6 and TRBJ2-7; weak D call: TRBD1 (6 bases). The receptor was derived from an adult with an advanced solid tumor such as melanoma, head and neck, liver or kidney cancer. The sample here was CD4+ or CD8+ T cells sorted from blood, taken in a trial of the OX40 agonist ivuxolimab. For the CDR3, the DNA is TGTGCCAGCAGCCACAGGGCCCTCTCCTACGAGCAGTACTTC. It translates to CASSHRALSYEQYF. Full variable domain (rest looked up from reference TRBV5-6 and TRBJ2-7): DAGVTQSPTHLIKTRGQQVTLRCSPKSGHDTVSWYQQALGQGPQFIFQYYEEEERQRGNFPDRFSGHQFPNYSSELNVNALLLGDSALYLCASSHRALSYEQYFGPGTRLTVT.